These 6 T cell receptor beta chains came from one sample sequenced in a study of shared clonotypes between healthy human individuals. The protocol was immunoSEQ multiplex PCR, while the TCRdb copy is restricted to in-frame clones and leaves out a portion. The data show about 230,000 clones, 50% to 80% seen once. Sequencing input: memory CD4+ T cells sorted from blood. The subset: CD45RA-negative fraction. These receptors originate from a man between 25 and 39 years old in good health.

The V call is TRBV5-4, the J call TRBJ2-1; D not certain. The V end was cut by 0 bases, the J end by 8 bases, with 9 bases between. The CDR3 runs to 13 residues. Germline CDR1 reads SGHNT; CDR2 reads YYREEE (reference sequence). CDR3 coding DNA: TGTGCCAGCAGCTTGGAGTTCGTGTATGAGCAGTTCTTC. Its protein product is CASSLEFVYEQFF.

This clone was seen once. This chain joins TRBV19 and TRBJ2-1; D remains ambiguous. The germline V gene encodes CDR1 LNHDA and CDR2 SQIVND (reference sequence). Trimming removed 3 bases from V and 0 bases from J, with 9 bases in between. The CDR3 covers 15 residues. CDR3 in amino acids: CASSIGPSSYNEQFF. CDR3 nucleotides: TGTGCCAGTAGTATTGGTCCCAGCTCCTACAATGAGCAGTTCTTC.

In regard to this clone: Possible read error: a much larger clone is one base away. The same CDR3 is also encoded by other DNA sequences in this sample. This chain uses TRBV7-9 with TRBJ2-7; perhaps TRBD1 as D (5 bases). The CDR3 sequence is 12 residues long. V lost 2 bases and J lost 4, with 6 bases in between. Germline V lookup: CDR1 SEHNR, CDR2 FQNEAQ (reference sequence). This CDR3 reads CASSLSGYEQYF. CDR3 DNA sequence: TGTGCCAGCAGCTTATCAGGGTACGAGCAGTACTTC.

V gene TRBV23-1 combines with J gene TRBJ2-7; perhaps TRBD1 as D (6 bases). TRBV23-1 is assigned to the ORF class and has an uncertain function. CDR3 size: 18 residues. Trimming stripped 7 bases from V and 3 bases from J, with 28 bases between. CDR3 DNA sequence: TGCGCCAGCATTCGTTCCGGGACAAACCAAGCCCTAGGCTACGAGCAGTACTTC. Its protein is CASIRSGTNQALGYEQYF.

This chain connects TRBV5-6 to TRBJ2-5; tentatively, D is TRBD2 (5 bases). The CDR3 is 15 residues long. Germline CDR1 is SGHDT and CDR2 is YYEEEE. Trimming removed 4 bases from V and 2 bases from J, with 15 bases in between. The CDR3 nucleotides are TGTGCCAGCAGCCCGGAGGCTAGCTATCAAGAGACCCAGTACTTC. Translating gives CASSPEASYQETQYF.

The genes are TRBV5-4 and TRBJ2-5, with TRBD2 matching over 16 bases. This CDR3 has 16 amino acids. Trimming at V came to 3 bases and at J to 5 bases, leaving 4 bases not matched to a gene. CDR1 and CDR2 (germline): SGHNT, YYREEE (reference sequence). The CDR3 bases are TGTGCCAGCAGCTGGGGACTAGCGGGAGGGGGTGAGACCCAGTACTTC. Translating it yields CASSWGLAGGGETQYF.